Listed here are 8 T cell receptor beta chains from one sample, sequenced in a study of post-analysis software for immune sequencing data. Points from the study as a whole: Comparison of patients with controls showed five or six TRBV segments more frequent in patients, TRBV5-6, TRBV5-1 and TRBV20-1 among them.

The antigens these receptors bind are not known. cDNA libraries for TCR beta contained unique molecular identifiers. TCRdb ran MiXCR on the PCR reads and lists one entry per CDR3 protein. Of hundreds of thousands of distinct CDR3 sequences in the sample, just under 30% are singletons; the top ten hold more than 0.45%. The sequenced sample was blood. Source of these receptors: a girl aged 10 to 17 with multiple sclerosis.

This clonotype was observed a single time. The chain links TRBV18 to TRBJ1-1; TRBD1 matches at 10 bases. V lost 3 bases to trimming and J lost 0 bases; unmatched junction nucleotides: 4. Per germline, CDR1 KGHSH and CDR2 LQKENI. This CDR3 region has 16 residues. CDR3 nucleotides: TGTGCCAGCTCACCGAACGGACAGGGGGTGAACACTGAAGCTTTCTTT. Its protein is CASSPNGQGVNTEAFF.

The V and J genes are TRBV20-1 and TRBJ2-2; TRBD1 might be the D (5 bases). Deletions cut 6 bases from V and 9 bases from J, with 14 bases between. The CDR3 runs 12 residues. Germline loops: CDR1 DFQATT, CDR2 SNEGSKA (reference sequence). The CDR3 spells CSARSGARELFF. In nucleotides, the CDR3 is TGCAGTGCCCGAAGTGGGGCCCGGGAGCTGTTTTTT.

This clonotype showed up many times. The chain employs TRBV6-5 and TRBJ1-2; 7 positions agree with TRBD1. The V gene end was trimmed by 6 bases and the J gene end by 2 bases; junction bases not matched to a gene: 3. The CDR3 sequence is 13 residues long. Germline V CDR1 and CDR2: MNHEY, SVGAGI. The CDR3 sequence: CASRPTGNYGYTF. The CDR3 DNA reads TGTGCCAGCAGGCCGACAGGGAACTATGGCTACACCTTC.

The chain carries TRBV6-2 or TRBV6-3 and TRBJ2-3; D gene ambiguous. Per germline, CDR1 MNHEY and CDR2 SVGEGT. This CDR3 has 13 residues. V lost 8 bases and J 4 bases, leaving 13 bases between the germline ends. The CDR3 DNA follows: TGTGCCAGCGAGGCGCTACGGCCAGATACGCAGTATTTT. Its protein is CASEALRPDTQYF.

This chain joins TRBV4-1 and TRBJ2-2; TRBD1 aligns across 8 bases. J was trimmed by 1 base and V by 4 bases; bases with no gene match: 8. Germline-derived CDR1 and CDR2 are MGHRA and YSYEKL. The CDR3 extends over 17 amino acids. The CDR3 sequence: CASSPLTGTGNTGELFF. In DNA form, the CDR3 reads TGCGCCAGCAGCCCTCTGACCGGGACAGGGAACACCGGGGAGCTGTTTTTT.

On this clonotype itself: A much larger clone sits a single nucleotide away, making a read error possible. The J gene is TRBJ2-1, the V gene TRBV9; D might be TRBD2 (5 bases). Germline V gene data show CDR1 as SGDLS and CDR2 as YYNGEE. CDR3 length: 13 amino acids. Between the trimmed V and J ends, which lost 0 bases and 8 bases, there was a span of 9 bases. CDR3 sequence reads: CASSVGLADEQFF. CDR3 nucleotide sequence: TGTGCCAGCAGCGTAGGGCTAGCAGATGAGCAGTTCTTC.

Here the CDR3 DNA reads TGCGCCAGCAGCGGAATCAGGGGGCTCAGCGACAATGAGCAGTTCTTC. Translated, it gives CASSGIRGLSDNEQFF. V gene TRBV5-1 combines with J gene TRBJ2-1, with 8 nucleotides matching TRBD1. From germline, CDR1 is SGHRS and CDR2 YFSETQ. The CDR3 is made up of 16 amino acids. The V gene end was trimmed by 4 bases and the J gene end by 5 bases; junction bases not matched to a gene: 11.

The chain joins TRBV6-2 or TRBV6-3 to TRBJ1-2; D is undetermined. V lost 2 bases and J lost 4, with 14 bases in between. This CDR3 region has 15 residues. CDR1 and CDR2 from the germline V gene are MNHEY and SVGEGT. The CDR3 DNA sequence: TGTGCCAGCAGTTACGTTCCGGGTTTAATCTATGGCTACACCTTC. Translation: CASSYVPGLIYGYTF.